This TCR beta chain is drawn from a study of graft-versus-host responses after intestinal transplantation. Across the whole study: For around 3 years after anti-thymocyte globulin induction, all recipients took tacrolimus and steroids.

Profiling relied on immunoSEQ multiplex PCR, and the TCRdb table lists in-frame clones only, not all of them. The sample carries about 99,000 clones, approximately 93% recorded once. This clone was detected a few times. Antigen unknown. Findings of the study overall: GvH clones detected in recipient marrow included some appearing first in ileum or blood.

V lost 5 bases, J lost 8 bases, and 15 bases lay in between. This CDR3 has 14 residues. The germline CDR1 and CDR2 sequences are MGHRA and YSYEKL. The chain is built from TRBV4-1 and TRBJ2-2; weak D call: TRBD2 (5 bases). Sequences were derived from unstimulated CD8+ T cells sorted from spleen or lymph node cells, sampled before intestinal transplant. This TCR was recovered from a human donor who received an intestinal transplant. In nucleotides, the CDR3 is TGCGCCAGCAGCGAAGGACTTGGAACGGGGGAGCTGTTTTTT. This sequence encodes CASSEGLGTGELFF.